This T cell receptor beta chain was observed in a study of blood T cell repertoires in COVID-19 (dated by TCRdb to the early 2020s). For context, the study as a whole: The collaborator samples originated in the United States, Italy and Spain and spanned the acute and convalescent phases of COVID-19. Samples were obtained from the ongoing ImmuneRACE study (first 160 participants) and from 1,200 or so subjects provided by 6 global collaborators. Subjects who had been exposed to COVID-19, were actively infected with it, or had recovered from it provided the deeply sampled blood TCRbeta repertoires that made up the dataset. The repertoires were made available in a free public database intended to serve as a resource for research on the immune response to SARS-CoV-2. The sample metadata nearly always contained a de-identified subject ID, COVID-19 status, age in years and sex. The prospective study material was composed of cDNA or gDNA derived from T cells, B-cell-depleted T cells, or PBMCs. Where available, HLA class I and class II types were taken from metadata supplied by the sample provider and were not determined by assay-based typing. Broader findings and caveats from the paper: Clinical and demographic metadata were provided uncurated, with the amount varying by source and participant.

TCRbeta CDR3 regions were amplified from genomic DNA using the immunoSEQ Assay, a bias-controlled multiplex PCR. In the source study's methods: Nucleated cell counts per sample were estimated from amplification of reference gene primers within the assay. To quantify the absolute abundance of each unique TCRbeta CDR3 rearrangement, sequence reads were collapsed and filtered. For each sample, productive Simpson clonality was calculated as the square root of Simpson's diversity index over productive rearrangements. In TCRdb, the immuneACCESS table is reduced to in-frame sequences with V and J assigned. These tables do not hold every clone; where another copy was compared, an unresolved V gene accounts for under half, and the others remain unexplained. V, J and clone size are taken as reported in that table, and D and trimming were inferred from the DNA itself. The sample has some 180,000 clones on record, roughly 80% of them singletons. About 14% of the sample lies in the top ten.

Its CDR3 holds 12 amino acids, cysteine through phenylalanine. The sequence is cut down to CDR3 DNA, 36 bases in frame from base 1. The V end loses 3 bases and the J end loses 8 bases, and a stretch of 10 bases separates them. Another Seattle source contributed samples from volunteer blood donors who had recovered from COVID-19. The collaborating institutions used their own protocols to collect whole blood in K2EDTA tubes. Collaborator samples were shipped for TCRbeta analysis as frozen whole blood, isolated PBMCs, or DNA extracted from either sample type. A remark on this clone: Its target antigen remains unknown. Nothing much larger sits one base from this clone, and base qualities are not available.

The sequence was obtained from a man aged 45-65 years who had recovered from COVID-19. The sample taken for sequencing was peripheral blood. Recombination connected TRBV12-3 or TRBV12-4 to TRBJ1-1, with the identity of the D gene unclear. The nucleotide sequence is TGTGCCAGCAGTTTTAGTGACTCGGAAGCTTTCTTT. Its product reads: CASSFSDSEAFF.